These 4 T cell receptor beta chains were sequenced from one sample in a study of early T cells in non-severe SARS-CoV-2 infection. Using its own MiXCR run on the 5' RACE reads, TCRdb lists one record per CDR3 protein. The sample includes more than 85,000 distinct CDR3 sequences, about 15% of them seen just once. Sequenced: whole blood. These receptors all stem from an adult who was a healthcare worker with PCR-confirmed SARS-CoV-2 infection or an uninfected control (not recorded which).

The chain combines TRBV27 with TRBJ2-3, with D possibly being TRBD1 (5 bases). Germline CDR1 and CDR2: MNHEY and SMNVEV (reference sequence). The CDR3 runs 15 residues. V was clipped by 6 bases and J by 1 base, with 14 bases between them. CDR3: CASSPHEGGTDTQYF. The CDR3 DNA is TGTGCCAGCAGCCCGCATGAAGGGGGCACAGATACGCAGTATTTT.

The V and J genes are TRBV19 and TRBJ1-2, with TRBD1 as a possible D gene (5 bases). Germline V CDR1 and CDR2: LNHDA, SQIVND (reference sequence). The length of the CDR3 is 12 residues. V gave up 4 bases and J gave up 7 bases, with 10 bases separating them. CDR3 protein: CASSNQGVGYTF. The CDR3 DNA follows: TGTGCCAGTAGTAATCAGGGCGTTGGCTACACCTTC.

In its sample, this clonotype was seen a few times. V gene TRBV28 combines with J gene TRBJ1-2; weak D call: TRBD1 (5 bases). This CDR3 is built from 13 residues. Per germline, CDR1 MDHEN and CDR2 SYDVKM. V was pared by 7 bases and J by 4 bases, with 13 bases between. The CDR3 loop reads CASKRGVSYGYTF. The CDR3 DNA is TGTGCCAGCAAAAGGGGCGTCTCCTATGGCTACACCTTC.

V is TRBV7-2 and J is TRBJ2-4, with D maybe TRBD2 (5 bases). CDR1 is SGHTA and CDR2 is FQGNSA in the germline V gene. This CDR3 is 18 amino acids long. Between the trimmed V and J ends, which lost 1 base and 0 bases, there was a span of 16 bases. CDR3 region: CASSLDLTSAVAKNIQYF. DNA for the CDR3: TGTGCCAGCAGCTTAGACCTAACTAGTGCTGTAGCCAAAAACATTCAGTACTTC.